The rows below give T cell receptor beta chains drawn from one sample of a study of CD8+CD57+ T cells in acquired aplastic anemia. MiXCR was run by TCRdb on the reads, yielding one entry per CDR3 protein. This table has fewer than 200,000 distinct CDR3 sequences, 48% appearing once. Input material: sorted CD4+, CD8+, or CD8+CD57+ T cells (not recorded which) from PBMCs. Source of these receptors: a human donor with aplastic anemia. CDR3s leave out the opening cysteine and the closing phenylalanine or tryptophan. The order of the fields is CDR3 protein, V gene, J gene.

ASSDPTAISYNEQF,TRBV10-2,TRBJ2-1
ASSLNGPGQKLNTEAF,TRBV19,TRBJ1-1
APYFPGDVGNNEQF,TRBV24-1,TRBJ2-1
ATSDLWQSTDTQY,TRBV24-1,TRBJ2-3
SVVLGGNTEAF,TRBV20-1,TRBJ1-1
AISESTGLADDTQY,TRBV10-3,TRBJ2-3
ASSLVALAGQNTGELF,TRBV11-1,TRBJ2-2
SQGVSEQY,TRBV29-1,TRBJ2-7
ASRQGQNSPLH,TRBV5-1,TRBJ1-6
ASSSPGQRVLT,TRBV2,TRBJ2-6
ASSVFGGVQETQY,TRBV9,TRBJ2-5
ATSSPQGYEQY,TRBV15,TRBJ2-7
ATSREARDRAYEQY,TRBV15,TRBJ2-7
ASRQLDEQF,TRBV14,TRBJ2-1
AISEQNYEQY,TRBV10-3,TRBJ2-7
ASSHRQSSEQY,TRBV6-5,TRBJ2-7
ASKSTQSVGGLDEQF,TRBV10-2,TRBJ2-1
AGGACYNEQF,TRBV10-1,TRBJ2-1
ASTDTLARAEAF,TRBV10-1,TRBJ1-1
ASSLAQNTEAF,TRBV12-3/TRBV12-4,TRBJ1-1
ASSKNYLTDTQY,TRBV12-3/TRBV12-4,TRBJ2-3
SARFSGGTDTQY,TRBV20-1,TRBJ2-3
ASSFDITEAF,TRBV5-1,TRBJ1-1
ASSPKTKYQETQY,TRBV12-3/TRBV12-4,TRBJ2-5
ASSPGGGAGWDEQY,TRBV3-1,TRBJ2-7
ASSLDGSVTFSGANVLT,TRBV11-2,TRBJ2-6
ATSDRTSGSADTQY,TRBV24-1,TRBJ2-3
ASSYGSLGSGNTIY,TRBV6-5,TRBJ1-3
ASSDSDRVYQPQH,TRBV25-1,TRBJ1-5
ASSLAIAGGAGGEQY,TRBV7-2,TRBJ2-7
ASSGTGKGETQY,TRBV5-4,TRBJ2-5
ASNMGSYEQY,TRBV2,TRBJ2-7
ATSQPGTGTYEQY,TRBV15,TRBJ2-7
AITGSQGANTEAF,TRBV10-3,TRBJ1-1
ASTPGGSGTGELF,TRBV7-2,TRBJ2-2
ASSLGGGQGQPQH,TRBV5-1,TRBJ1-5
ASSLSGNGGNTIY,TRBV5-1,TRBJ1-3
ASRYAGGARGQY,TRBV9,TRBJ2-7
ASSLRRGSKNTGELF,TRBV11-1,TRBJ2-2